The present entry profiles one T cell receptor (beta chain) with its context. The CDR3 runs 15 residues. V was clipped by 4 bases and J by 1 base, with 14 bases between them. Germline loops: CDR1 SGHRS, CDR2 YFSETQ. This sample is drawn from a study of blood T cell repertoires in COVID-19. Across the whole study: Acute and convalescent COVID-19 samples came from the United States, Italy and Spain. The analysed material was cDNA or gDNA that came from T cells, B-cell-depleted T cells, or PBMCs.

In the study's own analysis: Reference gene primer amplification gave nucleated cell count estimates. Only in-frame clones appear in the TCRdb table, and some are missing; sequencing was by immunoSEQ multiplex PCR. That table supplies the V and J calls and clone size; D and trimming were determined from the DNA. Seen here are around 290,000 clones, about 89% observed once, and the top ten hold about 4.6%. This TCR was recovered from a middle-aged man with acute or convalescent COVID-19. This chain connects TRBV5-1 to TRBJ1-2; no definite D call. The specimen was peripheral blood. CDR3 loop: CASSTQSTSNYGYTF. The CDR3 DNA follows: TGCGCCAGCAGCACCCAGTCGACAAGTAACTATGGCTACACCTTC.